The 8 T cell receptor beta chains given below trace back to one sample, sequenced in a study of read filtering for tumor transcriptome and immune sequencing. From roughly 390 ng of RNA, a library with molecular barcoded alpha/delta and beta/gamma adaptors was made. TCRdb used MiXCR to reprocess the reads, holding one entry per CDR3 protein. The data contain approximately 6,200 distinct CDR3 sequences, roughly 20% of them seen just once; the ten biggest clones take up roughly 24%. Specimen: a population of CD138-negative cells sorted from bone marrow. The receptors derive from a donor at least 40 years old with multiple myeloma.

The V and J genes are TRBV12-5 and TRBJ2-1, with 8 bases identical to TRBD1. This CDR3 is 16 amino acids long. In germline, CDR1 is LGHNT, CDR2 FRNRAP. V lost 1 base and J lost 5; bases outside the gene matches: 7. The chain's CDR3 is CASGLADRVGHNEQFF. The CDR3, as DNA: TGTGCTAGTGGTTTGGCGGACAGGGTAGGGCACAATGAGCAGTTCTTC. Supplemented by reference TRBV12-5 and TRBJ2-1, the full variable domain reads DARVTQTPRHKVTEMGQEVTMRCQPILGHNTVFWYRQTMMQGLELLAYFRNRAPLDDSGMPKDRFSAEMPDATLATLKIQPSEPRDSAVYFCASGLADRVGHNEQFFGPGTRLTVL.

Turning to this clonotype: One end of the junction does not line up with germline, which may come from a read error. This chain links TRBV20-1 with TRBJ1-1; D might be TRBD1 (5 bases). The CDR3 loop spans 15 amino acids. Germline loops: CDR1 DFQATT, CDR2 SNEGSKA (reference sequence). For the CDR3, the DNA is TGCAGTGCTTGTTACCTTGGGGTCGCGGGGACTGAAGTTTTCTTT. It specifies CSACYLGVAGTEVFF.

There are a few counts of this clonotype. The chain has TRBV2 and TRBJ2-1; D remains ambiguous. The CDR3 contains 13 residues. V was trimmed by 9 bases and J by 7 bases, leaving 16 bases between them. Germline CDR1 is SNHLY and CDR2 is FYNNEI. The CDR3 protein is CASCETPLNEQFF. CDR3 in DNA: TGTGCCAGTTGTGAGACCCCCTTGAATGAGCAGTTCTTC.

This clonotype was counted at least ten times. The rearrangement uses TRBV6-2 or TRBV6-3 and TRBJ2-5, with 7 bases fitting TRBD1. V was pared by 0 bases and J by 5 bases, with 3 bases of the junction left unmatched. Germline CDR1 reads MNHEY; CDR2 reads SVGEGT. The CDR3 extends over 14 amino acids. CDR3 sequence (DNA): TGTGCCAGCAGTTACTCGAGGGGGCAGGAGACCCAGTACTTC. As protein: CASSYSRGQETQYF.

The chain recombines TRBV7-6 with TRBJ2-1; 9 bases fit TRBD2. V was pared by 2 bases and J by 2 bases, with 10 bases of the junction left unmatched. Germline assignment: CDR1 SGHVS and CDR2 FNYEAQ. The CDR3 is 18 residues long. The CDR3 bases are TGTGCCAGCAGCTTACGCGGTAGCGGGAGTATGGCCTACAATGAGCAGTTCTTC. Its protein product is CASSLRGSGSMAYNEQFF.

This clonotype was observed a single time. A single base is all that separates this from a far larger clone, so a read error is likely. The genes are TRBV6-6 and TRBJ2-7, with 8 bases fitting TRBD1. This CDR3 is built from 14 residues. Germline V CDR1 and CDR2: MNHNY, SVGAGI (reference sequence). Written as DNA, the CDR3 is TGTGCCGGCAGTTACGGACAGGGATTCTCCGAGCAGTACTTC. Translation: CAGSYGQGFSEQYF.

This clonotype was counted only a few times. V is TRBV28 and J is TRBJ1-5; D gene unclear. Between the trimmed V and J ends, which lost 3 bases and 9 bases, there was a span of 3 bases. The germline V gene has CDR1 MDHEN and CDR2 SYDVKM. The CDR3 is 10 amino acids. The CDR3 bases are TGTGCCAGCAGTTTGCGGCCCCAGCATTTT. This encodes CASSLRPQHF.

This clonotype was recorded many times. The genes are TRBV20-1 and TRBJ2-7; D remains unclear. The germline CDR1 and CDR2 sequences are DFQATT and SNEGSKA (reference sequence). The CDR3 covers 12 residues. The V and J ends lost 3 bases and 0 bases respectively, with 6 bases between them. DNA for the CDR3: TGCAGTGCTAGCGCCTCCTCCTACGAGCAGTACTTC. Residues: CSASASSYEQYF.